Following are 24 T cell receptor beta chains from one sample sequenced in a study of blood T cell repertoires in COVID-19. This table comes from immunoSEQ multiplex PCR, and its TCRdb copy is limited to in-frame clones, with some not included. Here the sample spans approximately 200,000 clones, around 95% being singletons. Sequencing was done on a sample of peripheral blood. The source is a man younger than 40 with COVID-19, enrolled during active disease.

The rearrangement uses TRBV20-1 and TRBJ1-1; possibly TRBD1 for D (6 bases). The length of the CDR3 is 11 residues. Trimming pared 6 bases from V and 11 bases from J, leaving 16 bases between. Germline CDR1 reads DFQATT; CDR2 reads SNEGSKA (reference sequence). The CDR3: CSAKGGQWAFF. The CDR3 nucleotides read TGCAGTGCCAAAGGAGGACAGTGGGCTTTCTTT.

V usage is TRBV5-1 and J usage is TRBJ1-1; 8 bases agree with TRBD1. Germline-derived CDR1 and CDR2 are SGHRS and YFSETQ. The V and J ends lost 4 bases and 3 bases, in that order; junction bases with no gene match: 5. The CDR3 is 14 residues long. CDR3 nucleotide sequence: TGCGCCAGCAGCATACAGGGACAGGACACTGAAGCTTTCTTT. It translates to CASSIQGQDTEAFF.

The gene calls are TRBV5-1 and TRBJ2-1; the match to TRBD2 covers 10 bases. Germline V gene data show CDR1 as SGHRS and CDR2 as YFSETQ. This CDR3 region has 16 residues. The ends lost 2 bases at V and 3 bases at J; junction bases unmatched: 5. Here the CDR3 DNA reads TGCGCCAGCAGCTTCCTAGCGGGGGCGTTCTACAATGAGCAGTTCTTC. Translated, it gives CASSFLAGAFYNEQFF.

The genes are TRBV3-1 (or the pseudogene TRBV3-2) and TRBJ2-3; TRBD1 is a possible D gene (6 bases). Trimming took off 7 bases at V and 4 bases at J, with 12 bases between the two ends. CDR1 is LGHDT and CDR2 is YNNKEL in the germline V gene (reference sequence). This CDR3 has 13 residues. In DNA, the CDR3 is TGTGCCAGCAACGGACAGTGGCCAGATACGCAGTATTTT. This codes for CASNGQWPDTQYF.

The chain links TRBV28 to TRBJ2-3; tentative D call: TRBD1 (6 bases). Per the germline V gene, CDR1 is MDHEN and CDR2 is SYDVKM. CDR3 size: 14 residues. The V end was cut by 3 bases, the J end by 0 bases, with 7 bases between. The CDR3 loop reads CASSLGASTDTQYF. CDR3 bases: TGTGCCAGCAGTTTGGGGGCTAGCACAGATACGCAGTATTTT.

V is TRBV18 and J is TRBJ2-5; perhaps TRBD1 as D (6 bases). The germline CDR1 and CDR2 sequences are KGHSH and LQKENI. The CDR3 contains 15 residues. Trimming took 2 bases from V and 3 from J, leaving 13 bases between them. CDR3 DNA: TGTGCCAGCTCACCAACCAGGGGATTTGAAGAGACCCAGTACTTC. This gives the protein CASSPTRGFEETQYF.

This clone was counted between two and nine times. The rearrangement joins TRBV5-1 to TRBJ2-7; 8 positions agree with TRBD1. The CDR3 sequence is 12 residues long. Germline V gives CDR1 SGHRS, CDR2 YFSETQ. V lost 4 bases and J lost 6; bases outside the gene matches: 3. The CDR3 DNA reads TGCGCCAGCAGCGCACAGGGGGGCGAGCAGTACTTC. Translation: CASSAQGGEQYF. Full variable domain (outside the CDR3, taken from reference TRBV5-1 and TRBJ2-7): KAGVTQTPRYLIKTRGQQVTLSCSPISGHRSVSWYQQTPGQGLQFLFEYFSETQRNKGNFPGRFSGRQFSNSRSEMNVSTLELGDSALYLCASSAQGGEQYFGPGTRLTVT.

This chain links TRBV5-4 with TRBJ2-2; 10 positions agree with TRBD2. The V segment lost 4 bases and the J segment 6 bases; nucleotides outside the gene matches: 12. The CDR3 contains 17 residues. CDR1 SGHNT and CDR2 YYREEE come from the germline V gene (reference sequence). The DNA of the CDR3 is TGTGCCAGCAGCCCGGAGCCCAGGACTAGCGGTTCCGGGGAGCTGTTTTTT. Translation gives CASSPEPRTSGSGELFF.

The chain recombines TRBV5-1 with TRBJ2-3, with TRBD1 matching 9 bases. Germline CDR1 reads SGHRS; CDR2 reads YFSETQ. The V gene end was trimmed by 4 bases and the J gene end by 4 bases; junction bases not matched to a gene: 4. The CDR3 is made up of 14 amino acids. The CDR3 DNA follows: TGCGCCAGCAGCGTGGGACAGGGCCCAGATACGCAGTATTTT. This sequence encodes CASSVGQGPDTQYF. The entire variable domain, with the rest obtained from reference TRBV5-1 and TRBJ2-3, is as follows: KAGVTQTPRYLIKTRGQQVTLSCSPISGHRSVSWYQQTPGQGLQFLFEYFSETQRNKGNFPGRFSGRQFSNSRSEMNVSTLELGDSALYLCASSVGQGPDTQYFGPGTRLTVL.

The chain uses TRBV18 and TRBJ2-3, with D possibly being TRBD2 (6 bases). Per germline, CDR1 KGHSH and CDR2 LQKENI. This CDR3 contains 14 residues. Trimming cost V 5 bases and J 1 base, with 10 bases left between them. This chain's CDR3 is CASSSQRGTDTQYF. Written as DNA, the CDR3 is TGTGCCAGCTCATCCCAGCGGGGCACAGATACGCAGTATTTT.

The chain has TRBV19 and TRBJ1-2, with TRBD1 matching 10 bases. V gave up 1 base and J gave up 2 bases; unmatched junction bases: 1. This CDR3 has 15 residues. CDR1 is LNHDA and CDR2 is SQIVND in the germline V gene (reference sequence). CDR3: CASSIAGQGNYGYTF. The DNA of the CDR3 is TGTGCCAGTAGTATAGCGGGACAGGGGAACTATGGCTACACCTTC.

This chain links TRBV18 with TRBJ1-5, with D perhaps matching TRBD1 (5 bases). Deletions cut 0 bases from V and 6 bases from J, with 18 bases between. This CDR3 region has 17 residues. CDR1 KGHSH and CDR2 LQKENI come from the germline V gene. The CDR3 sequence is CASSPPFAGQGGQPQHF. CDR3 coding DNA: TGTGCCAGCTCACCACCCTTCGCCGGCCAGGGAGGTCAGCCCCAGCATTTT.

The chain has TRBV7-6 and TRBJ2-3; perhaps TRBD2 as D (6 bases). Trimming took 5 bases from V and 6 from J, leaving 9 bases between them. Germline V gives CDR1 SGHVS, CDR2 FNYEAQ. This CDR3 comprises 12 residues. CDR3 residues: CASSPRGDTQYF. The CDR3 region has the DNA TGTGCCAGCAGCCCCCGGGGGGATACGCAGTATTTT.

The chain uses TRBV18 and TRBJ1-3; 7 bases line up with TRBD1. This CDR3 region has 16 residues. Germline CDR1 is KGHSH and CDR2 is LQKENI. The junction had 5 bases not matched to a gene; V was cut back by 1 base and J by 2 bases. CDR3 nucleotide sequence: TGTGCCAGCTCACCACAACAGGGGCAAACTGGAAACACCATATATTTT. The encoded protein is CASSPQQGQTGNTIYF.

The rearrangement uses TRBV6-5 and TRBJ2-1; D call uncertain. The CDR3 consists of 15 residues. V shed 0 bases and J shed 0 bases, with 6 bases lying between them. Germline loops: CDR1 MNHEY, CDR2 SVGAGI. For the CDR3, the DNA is TGTGCCAGCAGTTACTCGTTGAGCTCCTACAATGAGCAGTTCTTC. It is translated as CASSYSLSSYNEQFF.

The CDR3 spells CASSHQTSGAETQYF. CDR3 coding DNA: TGCGCCAGCAGCCACCAGACTAGCGGAGCTGAGACCCAGTACTTC. The chain combines TRBV4-1 with TRBJ2-5; 9 nucleotides agree with TRBD2. CDR3 length equals 15 residues. Germline V CDR1 and CDR2: MGHRA, YSYEKL. V trimming: 3 bases; J trimming: 5 bases; junction bases outside the gene matches: 7.

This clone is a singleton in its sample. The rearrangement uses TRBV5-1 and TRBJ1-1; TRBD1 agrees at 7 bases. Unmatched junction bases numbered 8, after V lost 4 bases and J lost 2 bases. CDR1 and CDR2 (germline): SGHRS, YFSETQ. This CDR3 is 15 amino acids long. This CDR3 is CASSLEQGYNTEAFF. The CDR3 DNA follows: TGCGCCAGCAGCCTTGAACAGGGGTACAACACTGAAGCTTTCTTT.

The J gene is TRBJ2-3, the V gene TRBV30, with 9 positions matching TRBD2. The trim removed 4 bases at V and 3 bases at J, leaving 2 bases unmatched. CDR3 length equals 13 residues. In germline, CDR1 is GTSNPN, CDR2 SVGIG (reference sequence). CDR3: CAWTSGVTDTQYF. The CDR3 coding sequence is TGTGCCTGGACTAGCGGGGTTACAGATACGCAGTATTTT.

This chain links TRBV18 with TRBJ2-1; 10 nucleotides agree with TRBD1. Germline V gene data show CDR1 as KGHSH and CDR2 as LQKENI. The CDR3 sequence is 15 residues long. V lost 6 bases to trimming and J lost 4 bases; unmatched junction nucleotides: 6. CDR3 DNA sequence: TGTGCCAGCTCCCCCGGGACAGGGGAATACAATGAGCAGTTCTTC. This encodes CASSPGTGEYNEQFF.

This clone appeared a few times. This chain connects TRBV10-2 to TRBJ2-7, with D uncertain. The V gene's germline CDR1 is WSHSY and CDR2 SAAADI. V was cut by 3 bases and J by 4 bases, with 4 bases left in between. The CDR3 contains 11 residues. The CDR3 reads CASSDVYEQYF. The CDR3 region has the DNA TGCGCCAGCAGTGACGTGTACGAGCAGTACTTC.

CDR3 nucleotide sequence: TGTGCCAGTAGTCCCTCCGGGGGTCGGGGCCCATTTAAGAACACTGAAGCTTTCTTT. The encoded protein is CASSPSGGRGPFKNTEAFF. The rearrangement uses TRBV19 and TRBJ1-1, with a weak D call TRBD1 (5 bases). CDR3 length: 19 amino acids. V lost 5 bases and J lost 1, with 26 bases in between. Germline CDR1 reads LNHDA; CDR2 reads SQIVND (reference sequence).

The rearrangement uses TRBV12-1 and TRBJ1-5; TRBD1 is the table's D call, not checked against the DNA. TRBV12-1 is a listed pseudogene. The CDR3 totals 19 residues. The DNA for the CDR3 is TGTGCCAGCAGCCCTGGACAGGGGTCGGAGGTAAATAGCAATCAGCCCCAGCATTTT. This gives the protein CASSPGQGSEVNSNQPQHF.

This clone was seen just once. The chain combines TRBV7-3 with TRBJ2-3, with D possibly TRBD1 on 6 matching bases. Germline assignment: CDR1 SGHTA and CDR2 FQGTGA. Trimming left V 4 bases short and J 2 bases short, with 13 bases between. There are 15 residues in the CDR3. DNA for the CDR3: TGTGCCAGCAGCTCCGGACAGCTCTTCACAGATACGCAGTATTTT. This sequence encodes CASSSGQLFTDTQYF.

CDR3 nucleotide sequence: TGTGCCATCCCATTAGGGAGCTCCTACAATGAGCAGTTCTTC. Translated, it gives CAIPLGSSYNEQFF. The rearrangement links TRBV15 to TRBJ2-1, with D possibly being TRBD2 (5 bases). Trimming removed 10 bases at V and 0 bases at J, with 13 bases between. The CDR3 has 14 amino acids. Germline CDR1 and CDR2: LNHNV and YYDKDF (reference sequence).